The 23 T cell receptor beta chains in this list originate from one sample, sequenced in a study of cytomegalovirus exposure and HLA in healthy donors. The PCR made use of 60 Vbeta and 13 Jbeta primers. Produced via immunoSEQ multiplex PCR; TCRdb's table is partial and in-frame only. The table has about 160,000 clones, over 75% seen once. The source material was PBMCs. These receptors were obtained from a woman aged 30 to 39 in good health and CMV-seronegative.

This rearrangement joins TRBV5-4 to TRBJ2-1; no definite D call. This CDR3 region has 15 residues. V lost 2 bases and J 3 bases, leaving 12 bases between the germline ends. Germline CDR1 and CDR2: SGHNT and YYREEE (reference sequence). The chain's CDR3 is CASSFGPRGYNEQFF. CDR3 in DNA: TGTGCCAGCAGCTTTGGCCCCCGAGGCTACAATGAGCAGTTCTTC.

This chain uses TRBV7-9 with TRBJ1-3, with a weak D call TRBD1 (6 bases). The CDR3 is 15 amino acids. Germline lookup yields CDR1 SEHNR and CDR2 FQNEAQ (reference sequence). The germline V and J ends were trimmed by 5 bases and 0 bases, with 11 bases remaining between them. In DNA, the CDR3 is TGTGCCAGCAGCCCGAGGGGGACCTCTGGAAACACCATATATTTT. Its protein is CASSPRGTSGNTIYF. Full variable domain (outside the CDR3, taken from reference TRBV7-9 and TRBJ1-3): DTGVSQNPRHKITKRGQNVTFRCDPISEHNRLYWYRQTLGQGPEFLTYFQNEAQLEKSRLLSDRFSAERPKGSFSTLEIQRTEQGDSAMYLCASSPRGTSGNTIYFGEGSWLTVV.

V is TRBV29-1 and J is TRBJ2-1, with unresolved D. The germline gives CDR1 SQVTM, CDR2 ANQGSEA. Trimming pared 2 bases from V and 9 bases from J, leaving 35 bases between. The CDR3 is made up of 20 amino acids. The CDR3 sequence is CSVELVVRPLVMARHGEQFF. In DNA form, the CDR3 reads TGCAGCGTTGAATTAGTCGTCAGACCACTGGTTATGGCCAGGCATGGTGAGCAGTTCTTC.

The genes are TRBV9 and TRBJ1-6; D perhaps matches TRBD1 (6 bases). The V and J ends lost 1 base and 7 bases respectively, with 6 bases between them. This CDR3 has 13 amino acids. Germline V CDR1 and CDR2: SGDLS, YYNGEE. CDR3 protein: CASSVQGNSPLHF. The CDR3 nucleotides read TGTGCCAGCAGCGTACAGGGGAATTCACCCCTCCACTTT.

The chain carries TRBV5-1 and TRBJ1-1, with D uncertain. Trimming stripped 6 bases from V and 6 bases from J, with 15 bases between. Germline V CDR1 and CDR2: SGHRS, YFSETQ. The CDR3 contains 13 residues. The CDR3, as DNA: TGCGCCAGCACCCCCGGGGAGGCCGCTGAAGCTTTCTTT. As protein: CASTPGEAAEAFF.

This clone appeared a few times. The chain has TRBV5-1 and TRBJ2-5; D may be TRBD1 (6 bases). Germline V lookup: CDR1 SGHRS, CDR2 YFSETQ. Trimming cost V 0 bases and J 1 base, with 7 bases left between them. The CDR3 has 14 residues. The CDR3 sequence: CASSLVGAQETQYF. CDR3 nucleotides: TGCGCCAGCAGCTTGGTGGGGGCCCAAGAGACCCAGTACTTC.

This chain connects TRBV15 to TRBJ1-1; unclear D gene. The CDR3 has 15 amino acids. Germline V gene lookup returns CDR1 LNHNV and CDR2 YYDKDF (reference sequence). V was cut by 3 bases and J by 1 base, with 12 bases left in between. The CDR3 DNA is TGTGCCACCAGCAGTTCGCGGAAGAAGAACACTGAAGCTTTCTTT. Translation gives CATSSSRKKNTEAFF. Looking up the rest from reference TRBV15 and TRBJ1-1 gives the full variable domain: DAMVIQNPRYQVTQFGKPVTLSCSQTLNHNVMYWYQQKSSQAPKLLFHYYDKDFNNEADTPDNFQSRRPNTSFCFLDIRSPGLGDTAMYLCATSSSRKKNTEAFFGQGTRLTVV.

The chain joins TRBV2 to TRBJ2-2; tentatively, D is TRBD1 (5 bases). This CDR3 comprises 15 residues. Trimming removed 4 bases from V and 2 bases from J, with 11 bases in between. Germline loops: CDR1 SNHLY, CDR2 FYNNEI. CDR3 sequence: CASSVQGGNTGELFF. Here the CDR3 DNA reads TGTGCCAGCAGTGTGCAGGGTGGAAACACCGGGGAGCTGTTTTTT. The whole variable domain, remainder taken from reference TRBV2 and TRBJ2-2, is EPEVTQTPSHQVTQMGQEVILRCVPISNHLYFYWYRQILGQKVEFLVSFYNNEISEKSEIFDDQFSVERPDGSNFTLKIRSTKLEDSAMYFCASSVQGGNTGELFFGEGSRLTVL.

The V gene is TRBV28, the J gene TRBJ2-3, with TRBD2 identical over 8 bases. Germline V gene data show CDR1 as MDHEN and CDR2 as SYDVKM. Trimming removed 7 bases from V and 6 bases from J; junction bases left unmatched: 9. CDR3 length: 14 residues. CDR3 loop: CASTTGGAGDTQYF. The CDR3 DNA is TGTGCCAGCACTACGGGGGGGGCAGGCGATACGCAGTATTTT.

In this sample, this clone turned up a few times. The chain carries TRBV18 and TRBJ2-3; weak D call: TRBD2 (6 bases). Trimming removed 4 bases at V and 3 bases at J, with 17 bases between. The CDR3 runs 16 residues. Per the germline V gene, CDR1 is KGHSH and CDR2 is LQKENI. The CDR3 nucleotides read TGTGCCAGCTCACTTCGTTTTGCTCGGGAGACAGATACGCAGTATTTT. Its protein product is CASSLRFARETDTQYF.

The CDR3 reads CASSPYKSGGASGELFF. CDR3 nucleotide sequence: TGTGCCAGCTCACCATACAAGAGCGGGGGGGCCTCCGGGGAGCTGTTTTTT. The chain couples TRBV18 to TRBJ2-2; TRBD2 matches at 10 bases. This CDR3 comprises 17 residues. Germline V gene lookup returns CDR1 KGHSH and CDR2 LQKENI. V was pared by 2 bases and J by 6 bases, with 9 bases of the junction left unmatched.

CDR3 amino acids: CASSQGTPFGGTEAFF. The CDR3 nucleotides read TGCGCCAGCAGCCAAGGGACCCCCTTCGGGGGCACTGAAGCTTTCTTT. V gene TRBV4-1 combines with J gene TRBJ1-1; tentative D call: TRBD1 (5 bases). Trimming removed 1 base from V and 4 bases from J, with 16 bases in between. This CDR3 is 16 amino acids long. Germline CDR1 is MGHRA and CDR2 is YSYEKL.

CDR3: CAIGQELTNQPQHF. The CDR3 DNA is TGTGCCATAGGACAAGAACTCACCAATCAGCCCCAGCATTTT. V and J are TRBV6-1 and TRBJ1-5, with a tentative D call TRBD1 (5 bases). The CDR3 is 14 residues long. Trimming left V 10 bases short and J 3 bases short, with 16 bases between. Germline V gene data show CDR1 as MNHNS and CDR2 as SASEGT.

This clone has only one observation. The DNA for the CDR3 is TGTGCCAGCAGTTTGGAGGGGAACTATGGCTACACCTTC. Translation gives CASSLEGNYGYTF. V gene TRBV6-1 combines with J gene TRBJ1-2, with D perhaps TRBD1 (5 bases). The CDR3 is 13 amino acids. Trimming took 5 bases from V and 2 from J, leaving 9 bases between them. Germline V gene sequence: CDR1 MNHNS, CDR2 SASEGT.

The chain joins TRBV14 to TRBJ1-2; 7 nucleotides agree with TRBD1. The germline gives CDR1 SGHDN, CDR2 FVKESK. Germline trimming cut 3 bases from V and 5 bases from J; bases unmatched to any gene: 3. The CDR3 covers 13 residues. CDR3 bases: TGTGCCAGCAGCCAGGGACAGACATATGGCTACACCTTC. Protein sequence: CASSQGQTYGYTF.

V usage is TRBV11-2 and J usage is TRBJ2-3; no definite D call. Trimming removed 5 bases at V and 6 bases at J, with 18 bases between. This CDR3 has 15 residues. Germline V gene data show CDR1 as SGHAT and CDR2 as FQNNGV. The chain's CDR3 is CASSPSRALRDTQYF. The CDR3 nucleotides are TGTGCCAGCAGCCCGTCCCGAGCACTCCGGGATACGCAGTATTTT.

This chain uses TRBV5-1 with TRBJ1-6; 7 bases map to TRBD1. The germline V gene encodes CDR1 SGHRS and CDR2 YFSETQ. Trimming at V came to 6 bases and at J to 0 bases, leaving 9 bases not matched to a gene. This CDR3 spans 17 amino acids. For the CDR3, the DNA is TGCGCCAGCACCGGGGGACAGTCGAGCTCCTATAATTCACCCCTCCACTTT. It specifies CASTGGQSSSYNSPLHF. The full variable domain, completed using reference TRBV5-1 and TRBJ1-6, is KAGVTQTPRYLIKTRGQQVTLSCSPISGHRSVSWYQQTPGQGLQFLFEYFSETQRNKGNFPGRFSGRQFSNSRSEMNVSTLELGDSALYLCASTGGQSSSYNSPLHFGNGTRLTVT.

The rearrangement uses TRBV25-1 and TRBJ1-6; TRBD1 matches 8 bases. This CDR3 is built from 15 residues. Germline V lookup: CDR1 MGHDK, CDR2 SYGVNS. Germline trimming cut 5 bases from V and 6 bases from J; bases unmatched to any gene: 6. The CDR3 sequence is CASSLGDRGNSPLHF. CDR3 sequence (DNA): TGTGCCAGCAGTTTGGGAGACAGGGGTAATTCACCCCTCCACTTT.

This clone was observed a handful of times. The CDR3 does not close with the conserved phenylalanine or tryptophan, likely indicating a read error. The DNA is left out, because the CDR3 cannot be placed on it with certainty; the CDR3 is given as TCRdb lists it. The chain is built from TRBV7-9 and TRBJ1-1; the table calls TRBD1, which could not be checked here. Termini included, the CDR3 measures 9 amino acids. The germline gives CDR1 SEHNR, CDR2 FQNEAQ (reference sequence). The CDR3 here is CSSSSRQGQ.

The chain couples TRBV6-6 to TRBJ2-1; 10 bases match TRBD2. With 4 bases clipped from V and 2 bases from J, the junction kept 2 bases outside the gene matches. Looked up from germline, CDR1 is MNHNY and CDR2 is SVGAGI (reference sequence). CDR3 size: 15 residues. In nucleotides, the CDR3 is TGTGCCAGCAGTTTAAGCGGGGGGGCCTACAATGAGCAGTTCTTC. This sequence encodes CASSLSGGAYNEQFF.

This sequence joins TRBV19 and TRBJ2-6; 10 bases are a match to TRBD1. J lost 2 bases, V lost 9 bases, and 4 bases had no gene match. This CDR3 has 15 amino acids. Per the germline V gene, CDR1 is LNHDA and CDR2 is SQIVND (reference sequence). The CDR3 loop is CASGTGVTGANVLTF. CDR3 nucleotides: TGTGCCAGCGGGACAGGGGTTACTGGGGCCAACGTCCTGACTTTC.

The chain uses TRBV30 and TRBJ1-4; perhaps TRBD1 as D (6 bases). Per the germline V gene, CDR1 is GTSNPN and CDR2 is SVGIG (reference sequence). This CDR3 is built from 16 residues. Trimming removed 2 bases at V and 8 bases at J, with 21 bases between. Written as DNA, the CDR3 is TGTGCCTGGAGTATTGAACTCACAGGGCGTTGGGAAAAACTGTTTTTT. Translating it yields CAWSIELTGRWEKLFF.

The V gene is TRBV7-9, the J gene TRBJ1-5; the match to TRBD1 covers 7 bases. The CDR3 contains 15 residues. Germline CDR1 is SEHNR and CDR2 is FQNEAQ (reference sequence). The junction had 12 bases not matched to a gene; V was cut back by 6 bases and J by 7 bases. The CDR3 region is CASRSDRDVGQPQHF. The CDR3 DNA sequence: TGTGCCAGCAGGTCCGACAGGGATGTCGGACAGCCCCAGCATTTT.